The rows below give T cell receptor beta chains drawn from one sample of a study of T cell repertoires in cytomegalovirus infection. No antigen has been identified for these receptors. TCRdb recomputed calls from the reads with MiXCR, one row per CDR3 protein. The sample carries about 830,000 distinct CDR3 sequences, about 31% recorded once. The material sequenced was cultured CD8+ T cells from PBMCs, taken from culture after CMV antigen stimulation. The receptors here all came from a human donor in good health (CMV status not recorded). Some clones in this sample may be carry-over from other donors' samples. Each CDR3 is given with its conserved first and last residue. D genes are given only for firm matches. The size of a clone is reported for some rows only, either as once, few or many, or as a class for expanded clones.

clone_size j_call v_call d_call cdr3_nt cdr3_aa
few TRBJ2-1 TRBV10-3 TRBD1 TGTGCCATCAGTGATCTAGACAGGGTTGACAATGAGCAGTTCTTC CAISDLDRVDNEQFF
few TRBJ2-7 TRBV27 . TGTGCCAGTTCAAAGCAAATCGGGGTATACGAGCAGTACTTC CASSKQIGVYEQYF
. TRBJ1-5 TRBV2 . TGTGCCAGCAGAGTATCAATCTCCGAAGATCAGCCCCAGCATTTT CASRVSISEDQPQHF
. TRBJ1-4 TRBV6-1 TRBD1 TGTGCCAGCAGTGTGTGGAGGGGGACAGGGGTTGATGAAAAACTGTTTTTT CASSVWRGTGVDEKLFF
many TRBJ2-3 TRBV7-2 TRBD2 TGTGCCAGCAGCCAGAACCCTAGCGGTTTTCCTAGCACAGATACGCAGTATTTT CASSQNPSGFPSTDTQYF
. TRBJ1-4 TRBV6-8 . TGTGCCAGCAGCGCCCGCGGCAGGGCCATTAATGAAAAACTGTTTTTT CASSARGRAINEKLFF
few TRBJ1-2 TRBV19 . TGTGCCAGTAGTCGGCCCTATGGCTACACCTTC CASSRPYGYTF
. TRBJ2-1 TRBV28 TRBD2 TGTGCCAGCAGAACTAGCGGGGGGGTGGGCAATGAGCAGTTCTTC CASRTSGGVGNEQFF
few TRBJ2-1 TRBV12-3/TRBV12-4 . TGTGCCAGCAGTTTAGCTCCTCAGGGTCCCCTCGCAAATGAGCAGTTCTTC CASSLAPQGPLANEQFF
few TRBJ1-4 TRBV28 . TGTGCCAGCAGTACGCCTAATGAAAAACTGTTTTTT CASSTPNEKLFF
. TRBJ2-1 TRBV6-5 TRBD1 TGTGCCAGCAGCCTCACCGGGACAGGGCGACGCAATGAGCAGTTCTTC CASSLTGTGRRNEQFF
. TRBJ2-5 TRBV7-6 TRBD1 TGTGCCAGCAGCCCCGGGACAGTGACACACGAGACCCAGTACTTC CASSPGTVTHETQYF
. TRBJ2-5 TRBV11-2 . TGTGCCAGCAGCTTAGGCACCCAGAGGTCGAAAGAGACCCAGTACTTC CASSLGTQRSKETQYF
. TRBJ2-3 TRBV6-6 TRBD2 TGTGCCAGCAGCGGACTAGCGGGGGGGCTAAACACAGATACGCAGTATTTT CASSGLAGGLNTDTQYF
. TRBJ2-3 TRBV27 TRBD2 TGTGCCAGTAAGCGGGGGGGGACAGATACGCAGTATTTT CASKRGGTDTQYF
. TRBJ2-7 TRBV7-9 TRBD1 TGTGCCAGCAGCCCCCCGGACAGGGACTCCTACGAGCAGTACTTC CASSPPDRDSYEQYF
few TRBJ1-1 TRBV19 TRBD1 TGTGCCAGTAGTATAGCGAAACTGCGGGACAGCCTAATGAACACTGAAGCTTTCTTT CASSIAKLRDSLMNTEAFF
few TRBJ2-2 TRBV20-1 . TGCAGTGCTACCGAGGACAGGGAGGGTCGGGAGCTGTTTTTT CSATEDREGRELFF
many TRBJ1-5 TRBV27 . TGTGCCAGCAGCCTCACAGGGTATCAGCCCCAGCATTTT CASSLTGYQPQHF
few TRBJ1-5 TRBV7-6 . TGTGCCAGCAGCTCTACACCAAGCAATCAGCCCCAGCATTTT CASSSTPSNQPQHF
many TRBJ2-2 TRBV7-3 . TGTGCCAGCAGCTTAACGAGACAGTGGGGCACCGGGGAGCTGTTTTTT CASSLTRQWGTGELFF
few TRBJ2-7 TRBV20-1 TRBD1 TGCAGTGCTAGAGACAGGGGGCCTTTCTACGAGCAGTACTTC CSARDRGPFYEQYF
few TRBJ2-1 TRBV6-5 TRBD2 TGTGCCAGCAGTTACTCTTCGGCGGGGGACTACAATGAGCAGTTCTTC CASSYSSAGDYNEQFF
. TRBJ2-2 TRBV7-2 TRBD1 TGTGCCAGCAGCTTAGGGGTTTGGGAAGGGGGCATGGACGGGGAGCTGTTTTTT CASSLGVWEGGMDGELFF
. TRBJ2-7 TRBV7-6 TRBD1 TGTGCCAGCAGTCATCGACAGGGTACCTACGAGCAGTACTTC CASSHRQGTYEQYF
. TRBJ2-2 TRBV10-3 . TGTGCCATCAGTGCCCTGACAGTTCCTAGCACCGCGAACACCGGGGAGCTGTTTTTT CAISALTVPSTANTGELFF
few TRBJ1-1 TRBV5-4 TRBD1 TGTGCCAGCAGCTGGGCAGGGGGCGCAAACACTGAAGCTTTCTTT CASSWAGGANTEAFF
. TRBJ1-2 TRBV9 TRBD1 TGTGCCAGCAGCTGGGGACAGGCATTTGGCTACACCTTC CASSWGQAFGYTF
. TRBJ1-4 TRBV6-5 . TGTGCCAGCAGTTACGGGCCGTCCCATTCCAAATACAGGGACTTAAATGAAAAACTGTTTTTT CASSYGPSHSKYRDLNEKLFF
. TRBJ2-5 TRBV10-3 TRBD1 TGTGCCATCAGTGAGGGGGACAGGTGGGCCCAGTACTTC CAISEGDRWAQYF
many TRBJ2-1 TRBV11-1 . TGTGCCAGCAGCTCACTAGACAATGAGCAGTTCTTC CASSSLDNEQFF
. TRBJ2-3 TRBV6-6 TRBD1 TGTGCCAGCCGGAGGACGACAGGGGGGAGTACAGATACGCAGTATTTT CASRRTTGGSTDTQYF
few TRBJ1-1 TRBV6-2/TRBV6-3 . TGTGCCAGCAGCTATGTAAAGAACACTGAAGCTTTCTTT CASSYVKNTEAFF
many TRBJ1-2 TRBV7-8 . TGTGCCAGCAGCTCCGGGACGGAGCCCTCCTTACACTATGGCTACACCTTC CASSSGTEPSLHYGYTF
. TRBJ1-4 TRBV4-3 . TGCGCCAGCAGCCAAGATATGGCAGTGTCTTATGAAAAACTGTTTTTT CASSQDMAVSYEKLFF
. TRBJ2-1 TRBV19 . TGTGCCAGTAGAGAGGGGGGGTTCTACAATGAGCAGTTCTTC CASREGGFYNEQFF
once TRBJ2-5 TRBV28 TRBD1 TGTGCCAGCTTAAAGTACAGGGGTCTAGAGACCCAGTACTTC CASLKYRGLETQYF
. TRBJ2-1 TRBV10-3 TRBD1 TGTGCCATCAGTGAGACCGGGACAGGGGTTTACAATGAGCAGTTCTTC CAISETGTGVYNEQFF
. TRBJ1-5 TRBV7-9 TRBD1 TGTGCCAGCAGCTTTCACGCAGGGGGCGCGGATCAGCCCCAGCATTTT CASSFHAGGADQPQHF
. TRBJ1-4 TRBV11-2 . TGTGCCAGCAGCTTAGGGTCGTTTGGGACGGATTATGAAAAACTGTTTTTT CASSLGSFGTDYEKLFF
. TRBJ1-3 TRBV6-1 . TGTGCCAGCAGTCCTCGCGGGGGCGGTGGAAACACCATATATTTT CASSPRGGGGNTIYF
few TRBJ2-1 TRBV4-1 TRBD2 TGCGCCAGCAGCCAAGGATACGGCGGGGGGTACAATGAGCAGTTCTTC CASSQGYGGGYNEQFF